The subject of this entry is one TCR beta chain. Its target is not known. TCRdb keeps only in-frame clones here, not all; method: immunoSEQ multiplex PCR. The sample lists roughly 770,000 clones, about 96% seen once, with less than 0.25% in the top ten. The sample belongs to a study of shared clonotypes between healthy human individuals. Study information: Used for every donor were three CD4 naive, three CD4 memory, two CD8 naive and one CD8 memory plate.

Naive CD8 isolation took CD45RO-negative cells positively selected for CCR7 and excluded terminally differentiated effector memory CD45RA+ cells. Regarding the study as a whole: Among four donors, about 4.6% of naive CD4 clonotypes were found in common. Non-shared clonotypes had lower generation probabilities than those shared by all four donors.

Input material: naive CD8+ T cells sorted from blood. The source is a young man in good health.

CDR3: CASTPSGTSGANEQFF. DNA for the CDR3: TGTGCCAGCACCCCTAGTGGGACTAGCGGGGCTAATGAGCAGTTCTTC. The chain links TRBV9 to TRBJ2-1, with TRBD2 identical over 13 bases. Unmatched junction bases numbered 10, after V lost 6 bases and J lost 7 bases. There are 16 residues in the CDR3. Per germline, CDR1 SGDLS and CDR2 YYNGEE. The whole variable domain, remainder taken from reference TRBV9 and TRBJ2-1, is DSGVTQTPKHLITATGQRVTLRCSPRSGDLSVYWYQQSLDQGLQFLIQYYNGEERAKGNILERFSAQQFPDLHSELNLSSLELGDSALYFCASTPSGTSGANEQFFGPGTRLTVL.